The 6 T cell receptor beta chains presented below share a single source sample, sequenced in a study of cytomegalovirus exposure and HLA in healthy donors. Measured with immunoSEQ multiplex PCR; TCRdb has only the in-frame clones, and not every one. This table has about 110,000 clones, less than 90% appearing once. Sequencing was carried out using PBMCs. These TCRs come from a woman aged 18-29 years in good health and CMV-seropositive.

The V call is TRBV10-3, the J call TRBJ1-2; possibly TRBD1 for D (5 bases). This CDR3 has 17 amino acids. Germline values: CDR1 ENHRY, CDR2 SYGVKD. Between the trimmed V and J ends, which lost 11 bases and 0 bases, there was a span of 25 bases. CDR3 protein: CAVKKGQYVQANYGYTF. As DNA, the CDR3 is TGTGCCGTAAAAAAGGGGCAATACGTTCAGGCTAACTATGGCTACACCTTC.

This sequence joins TRBV9 and TRBJ2-1; 10 nucleotides align to TRBD2. The germline CDR1 and CDR2 sequences are SGDLS and YYNGEE. This CDR3 region has 15 residues. Trimming removed 3 bases from V and 3 bases from J; junction bases left unmatched: 3. The CDR3 is CASSGGLADYNEQFF. The CDR3 coding sequence is TGTGCCAGCAGCGGTGGACTAGCGGACTACAATGAGCAGTTCTTC.

The chain links TRBV6-4 to TRBJ2-3, with 8 positions matching TRBD2. In germline, CDR1 is MRHNA, CDR2 SNTAGT. The CDR3 extends over 14 amino acids. Trimming cost V 6 bases and J 0 bases; bases outside gene matches: 2. The CDR3 spells CASRLADSTDTQYF. The DNA for the CDR3 is TGTGCCAGCAGACTAGCGGATAGCACAGATACGCAGTATTTT.

The genes are TRBV7-6 and TRBJ1-5, with D possibly matching TRBD1 (5 bases). The CDR3 contains 15 residues. CDR1 SGHVS and CDR2 FNYEAQ come from the germline V gene. With 1 base removed from V and 4 bases from J, the gap between germline ends came to 11 bases. The CDR3 sequence is CASSLDGSGNQPQHF. The CDR3 DNA reads as TGTGCCAGCAGCTTAGATGGGTCAGGGAATCAGCCCCAGCATTTT.

The genes are TRBV12-5 and TRBJ2-3; D is perhaps TRBD2 (5 bases). The CDR3 length is 14 residues. CDR1 is LGHNT and CDR2 is FRNRAP in the germline V gene. The V end was cut by 5 bases, the J end by 0 bases, with 9 bases between. In nucleotides, the CDR3 is TGTGCTAGTGGTCCCGGACTCAGCACAGATACGCAGTATTTT. Protein sequence: CASGPGLSTDTQYF.

This clone is a singleton in its sample. The chain combines TRBV4-1 with TRBJ2-5; the D is unclear. The germline V and J ends were trimmed by 0 bases and 0 bases, with 5 bases remaining between them. Germline V gives CDR1 MGHRA, CDR2 YSYEKL. The CDR3 is 14 amino acids. CDR3 region: CASSQDRYQETQYF. CDR3 nucleotides: TGCGCCAGCAGCCAAGACAGGTACCAAGAGACCCAGTACTTC.